This T cell receptor beta chain comes out of a study of CD8 T cells in Susac syndrome. This CDR3 has 15 amino acids. Germline loops: CDR1 MNHEY, CDR2 SVGAGI. Trimming took off 1 base at V and 1 base at J, with 9 bases between the two ends. With random hexamers, roughly 0.5 to 1 ug RNA was reverse transcribed. One entry per CDR3 protein, called by TCRdb with MiXCR from the immunoSEQ multiplex PCR reads. Seen here are around 230,000 distinct CDR3 sequences, 95% observed once, and the top ten hold 0.095%. V and J are TRBV6-5 and TRBJ2-3; D gene uncertain. The clonotype comes from a human donor with multiple sclerosis. The sample taken for sequencing was CD4+ T cells from PBMCs. CDR3 DNA sequence: TGTGCCAGCAGTTACTACGGCGGTCGCACAGATACGCAGTATTTT. Translated: CASSYYGGRTDTQYF.